One T cell receptor (beta chain) is described in this entry. The antigen remains unidentified. Sequencing was performed with immunoSEQ multiplex PCR; in TCRdb, only in-frame clones are kept and a portion is missing. The profile covers about 66,000 clones, with less than 95% appearing a single time and about 1.3% taken by the ten largest. The sample belongs to a study of graft-versus-host responses after intestinal transplantation. At the level of the study: Multivisceral, liver-intestinal, or isolated intestinal grafts were transplanted into recipients. For two to four years after anti-thymocyte globulin induction, all recipients took tacrolimus and steroids. Whole-study results and caveats: Peak levels of circulating GvH clones tracked with early post-transplant HvG declines. Recipient bone marrow held GvH clones, some seen earlier in ileum or blood.

Sequenced material: unstimulated CD8+ T cells sorted from spleen or lymph node cells, taken before intestinal transplant. The TCR originated in a human donor who received an intestinal transplant.

CDR3 protein: CASIPGLPSSYGYTF. For the CDR3, the DNA is TGTGCCAGCATCCCCGGACTTCCGAGCAGCTATGGCTACACCTTC. This sequence joins TRBV6-1 and TRBJ1-2; D is ambiguous. This CDR3 is built from 15 residues. Germline V CDR1 and CDR2: MNHNS, SASEGT. Trimming pared 7 bases from V and 4 bases from J, leaving 19 bases between.